The 20 T cell receptor beta chains below come from one sample, sequenced in a study of technical replicates of blood from several donors. Libraries were prepared by immunoSEQ multiplex PCR; TCRdb keeps only in-frame clonotypes and omits some of them. Of 55,000 to 75,000 clones listed, roughly 90% are singletons. The specimen was T cells isolated from PBMCs. The receptor source for this set is a human donor in good health.

The rearrangement links TRBV19 to TRBJ1-5; 7 bases are a match to TRBD1. The CDR3 sequence is 14 residues long. V lost 3 bases and J lost 6; bases outside the gene matches: 5. Germline lookup yields CDR1 LNHDA and CDR2 SQIVND (reference sequence). In nucleotides, the CDR3 is TGTGCCAGTAGTATCTTGACAGGGCTTCAGCCCCAGCATTTT. Amino acid sequence: CASSILTGLQPQHF.

The rearrangement links TRBV6-6 to TRBJ2-1; D is possibly TRBD2 (5 bases). The CDR3 is 14 residues long. The germline V and J ends were trimmed by 6 bases and 7 bases, with 16 bases remaining between them. The germline V gene encodes CDR1 MNHNY and CDR2 SVGAGI (reference sequence). The CDR3 nucleotides read TGTGCCAGCAGCTTTAGCGAGAGCCGGAATGAGCAGTTCTTC. It codes for CASSFSESRNEQFF.

This chain joins TRBV29-1 and TRBJ2-1, with D perhaps TRBD1 (5 bases). The germline gives CDR1 SQVTM, CDR2 ANQGSEA. The CDR3 runs 8 residues. Trimming shortened V by 6 bases and J by 16 bases, and 10 bases separated the two germline ends. The CDR3 sequence: CSVQGPFF. The CDR3 bases are TGCAGCGTCCAGGGTCCTTTCTTC.

The table lists this clone with a count of one. The chain uses TRBV4-1 and TRBJ2-3, with D perhaps matching TRBD2 (5 bases). The germline gives CDR1 MGHRA, CDR2 YSYEKL. CDR3 size: 14 residues. V lost 7 bases, J lost 2 bases, and 13 bases lay in between. The DNA of the CDR3 is TGCGCCAGCACCACGTTAGCGAACACAGATACGCAGTATTTT. Protein: CASTTLANTDTQYF.

This chain joins TRBV5-4 and TRBJ2-3; no clear D. CDR3 size: 13 residues. Trimming shortened V by 0 bases and J by 2 bases, and 4 bases separated the two germline ends. Germline loops: CDR1 SGHNT, CDR2 YYREEE (reference sequence). The CDR3 sequence is CASSLAFTDTQYF. CDR3 in DNA: TGTGCCAGCAGCTTGGCCTTCACAGATACGCAGTATTTT. Combining the CDR3 with reference TRBV5-4 and TRBJ2-3 gives the whole variable domain ETGVTQSPTHLIKTRGQQVTLRCSSQSGHNTVSWYQQALGQGPQFIFQYYREEENGRGNFPPRFSGLQFPNYSSELNVNALELDDSALYLCASSLAFTDTQYFGPGTRLTVL.

The chain links TRBV27 to TRBJ2-6, with D maybe TRBD1 (6 bases). Trimming cost V 6 bases and J 3 bases, with 21 bases left between them. Germline CDR1 and CDR2: MNHEY and SMNVEV (reference sequence). The CDR3 sequence is 18 residues long. The CDR3 region has the DNA TGTGCCAGCAGCTCACCCAACCAGGGGAGAGGTGGGGCCAACGTCCTGACTTTC. It translates to CASSSPNQGRGGANVLTF.

This chain uses TRBV6-5 with TRBJ1-1; no definite D call. CDR1 and CDR2 (germline): MNHEY, SVGAGI. The CDR3 runs to 13 residues. V lost 2 bases to trimming and J lost 5 bases, with 9 bases between them. Written as DNA, the CDR3 is TGTGCCAGCAGTTACGGTGAGGGAACTGAAGCTTTCTTT. Amino acid sequence: CASSYGEGTEAFF.

The rearrangement joins TRBV6-5 to TRBJ2-2; maybe TRBD1 (5 bases). CDR1 and CDR2 from the germline V gene are MNHEY and SVGAGI. This CDR3 comprises 14 residues. V lost 0 bases and J lost 6, with 8 bases in between. The CDR3 sequence: CASSYSRVPGELFF. The CDR3 bases are TGTGCCAGCAGTTACTCCAGGGTTCCCGGGGAGCTGTTTTTT.

This clone was recorded once. V is TRBV2 and J is TRBJ2-7; possibly TRBD2 for D (5 bases). Germline V gene sequence: CDR1 SNHLY, CDR2 FYNNEI. Trimming cost V 2 bases and J 2 bases, with 10 bases left between them. The CDR3 consists of 14 residues. As DNA, the CDR3 is TGTGCCAGCAGTGAACCTAGCCGACCCTACGAGCAGTACTTC. Protein: CASSEPSRPYEQYF.

V usage is TRBV15 and J usage is TRBJ2-7; 7 bases fit TRBD1. Germline V lookup: CDR1 LNHNV, CDR2 YYDKDF (reference sequence). The J segment lost 2 bases and the V segment lost 7 bases, leaving 11 bases of the junction unmatched. This CDR3 is built from 15 residues. CDR3 in amino acids: CATKKTGTAAYEQYF. CDR3 sequence (DNA): TGTGCCACCAAGAAAACCGGGACAGCAGCCTACGAGCAGTACTTC.

This clone was detected once. The V call is TRBV10-3, the J call TRBJ2-3; TRBD2 aligns across 13 bases. J was trimmed by 1 base and V by 2 bases; bases with no gene match: 12. This CDR3 spans 20 amino acids. From germline, CDR1 is ENHRY and CDR2 SYGVKD. CDR3 sequence: CAISEPPGLAGPTGTDTQYF. CDR3 DNA sequence: TGTGCCATCAGTGAGCCACCGGGACTAGCGGGACCAACGGGCACAGATACGCAGTATTTT.

V usage is TRBV5-1 and J usage is TRBJ2-3, with TRBD1 matching 11 bases. CDR1 is SGHRS and CDR2 is YFSETQ in the germline V gene. There are 16 residues in the CDR3. J gave up 3 bases and V 3 bases, and 6 bases lay outside the gene matches. The CDR3 is CASSWTGGVGTDTQYF. The CDR3 DNA is TGCGCCAGCAGCTGGACAGGGGGCGTAGGGACAGATACGCAGTATTTT.

The rearrangement links TRBV25-1 to TRBJ2-7; D unresolved. In germline, CDR1 is MGHDK, CDR2 SYGVNS. The CDR3 length is 12 residues. Trimming pared 7 bases from V and 2 bases from J, leaving 9 bases between. CDR3 amino acids: CASISFAYEQYF. CDR3 nucleotides: TGTGCCAGCATTAGTTTTGCCTACGAGCAGTACTTC.

CDR3 sequence (DNA): TGCAGCTTCTGGGGCGGGGACTCCTACGAGCAGTACTTC. This sequence encodes CSFWGGDSYEQYF. The V and J genes are TRBV29-1 and TRBJ2-7, with D perhaps matching TRBD2 (6 bases). Trimming pared 8 bases from V and 0 bases from J, leaving 14 bases between. Germline lookup yields CDR1 SQVTM and CDR2 ANQGSEA. The CDR3 consists of 13 residues.

The CDR3 DNA follows: TGTGCCAGCACCAAACTACAAGGTCACAGGGACTCTGGAAACACCATATATTTT. Protein: CASTKLQGHRDSGNTIYF. The chain links TRBV2 to TRBJ1-3; maybe TRBD1 (6 bases). This CDR3 is 18 amino acids long. Germline lookup yields CDR1 SNHLY and CDR2 FYNNEI. The germline V and J ends were trimmed by 7 bases and 0 bases, with 22 bases remaining between them.

The chain combines TRBV19 with TRBJ1-4; D is unclear. In germline, CDR1 is LNHDA, CDR2 SQIVND (reference sequence). This CDR3 contains 13 residues. V was shortened by 9 bases and J by 0 bases, with 8 bases between the two germline ends. This chain's CDR3 is CASHTATNEKLFF. CDR3 coding DNA: TGTGCCAGCCATACTGCAACTAATGAAAAACTGTTTTTT.

This rearrangement joins TRBV7-8 to TRBJ2-1, with 7 bases matching TRBD1. Trimming at V came to 7 bases and at J to 2 bases, leaving 5 bases not matched to a gene. The CDR3 length is 14 residues. Germline lookup yields CDR1 SGHVS and CDR2 FQNEAQ. The DNA of the CDR3 is TGTGCCAGCACAAAGGGGGCTACCTACAATGAGCAGTTCTTC. Its translation is CASTKGATYNEQFF.

This chain links TRBV6-5 with TRBJ2-7; 11 nucleotides align to TRBD1. This CDR3 comprises 14 residues. Germline CDR1 is MNHEY and CDR2 is SVGAGI. The J segment lost 4 bases and the V segment lost 6 bases, leaving 5 bases of the junction unmatched. The CDR3 bases are TGTGCCAGCAGCCTGGGACAGGGGGGTTACGAGCAGTACTTC. It specifies CASSLGQGGYEQYF.

The chain couples TRBV19 to TRBJ1-1; unclear D gene. This CDR3 spans 12 amino acids. Trimming left V 3 bases short and J 5 bases short, with 7 bases between. The germline V gene encodes CDR1 LNHDA and CDR2 SQIVND (reference sequence). CDR3 nucleotides: TGTGCCAGTAGTATGTTGTCGACTGAAGCTTTCTTT. It translates to CASSMLSTEAFF.

V and J are TRBV5-1 and TRBJ1-2, with D perhaps matching TRBD1 (5 bases). CDR1 and CDR2 from the germline V gene are SGHRS and YFSETQ. Trimming took 0 bases from V and 4 from J, leaving 7 bases between them. The length of the CDR3 is 13 residues. CDR3 DNA: TGCGCCAGCAGCTTGGCAGGGATCTATGGCTACACCTTC. It yields the protein CASSLAGIYGYTF.